This T cell receptor (beta chain) was obtained from a study of vaccination and CD4 T cells after COVID-19. Study context: Every culture used as a control got a CEFX pool, an HIV-1 Nef pool, or no peptide. Points from the study as a whole: Convalescent patients' vaccine-specific clones were spike mono-reactive in 304 of 307 cases.

This clonotype was counted between two and nine times. What it binds is unknown. Oncomine TCR Beta short-read sequencing was applied to DNA from cultured CD4+ T cells. TCRdb reprocessed the PCR reads with MiXCR, giving one entry per CDR3 protein. The sample includes over 11,000 distinct CDR3 sequences, around 20% of them seen just once. Treatment specified: approximately 11-day PBMC culture with coronavirus spike peptide pools or control peptides (ViraFEST assay). The TCR comes from a human donor with COVID-19. The sample consisted of cultured CD4+ T cells from blood.

This CDR3 is CASSLAVFGSGYTF. The DNA of the CDR3 is TGTGCCAGCAGCTTGGCCGTTTTTGGTTCCGGCTACACCTTC. The chain employs TRBV5-4 and TRBJ1-2; D is undetermined. The V end was cut by 0 bases, the J end by 8 bases, with 14 bases between. This CDR3 comprises 14 residues. The germline CDR1 and CDR2 sequences are SGHNT and YYREEE (reference sequence). Full variable domain (remainder filled in from reference TRBV5-4 and TRBJ1-2): ETGVTQSPTHLIKTRGQQVTLRCSSQSGHNTVSWYQQALGQGPQFIFQYYREEENGRGNFPPRFSGLQFPNYSSELNVNALELDDSALYLCASSLAVFGSGYTFGSGTRLTVV.